This entry lists 18 T cell receptor beta chains sequenced from one sample in a study of blood T cell repertoires in COVID-19. Assay used: immunoSEQ multiplex PCR; TCRdb lists only in-frame clones, some missing. The table has roughly 300,000 clones, 89% seen once. Sequences were obtained from peripheral blood. Receptors were obtained from a woman in her 30s with COVID-19, enrolled during active disease.

The chain recombines TRBV19 with TRBJ1-1; no reliable D call. Trimming removed 10 bases at V and 1 base at J, with 10 bases between. Per germline, CDR1 LNHDA and CDR2 SQIVND (reference sequence). The CDR3 has 12 amino acids. The CDR3 is CATTTANTEAFF. The CDR3 region has the DNA TGTGCCACCACTACTGCGAACACTGAAGCTTTCTTT.

This clone was found once. The V and J genes are TRBV6-4 and TRBJ2-4; 9 bases match TRBD2. The CDR3 runs 18 residues. Trimming at V came to 3 bases and at J to 0 bases, leaving 9 bases not matched to a gene. Germline lookup yields CDR1 MRHNA and CDR2 SNTAGT. CDR3 bases: TGTGCCAGCAGTGATGCGGGGGGGCCCTTTTTAGCCAAAAACATTCAGTACTTC. Protein sequence: CASSDAGGPFLAKNIQYF.

This chain uses TRBV29-1 with TRBJ2-7, with 8 bases fitting TRBD1. Germline-derived CDR1 and CDR2 are SQVTM and ANQGSEA. The CDR3 spans 13 residues. The V gene end was trimmed by 6 bases and the J gene end by 2 bases; junction bases not matched to a gene: 6. The CDR3 protein is CSVRQGPTYEQYF. CDR3 sequence (DNA): TGCAGCGTCCGACAGGGGCCAACCTACGAGCAGTACTTC.

This chain links TRBV28 with TRBJ1-2; D is undetermined. The CDR3 totals 11 residues. The germline V gene has CDR1 MDHEN and CDR2 SYDVKM. V lost 1 base to trimming and J lost 8 bases, with 5 bases between them. For the CDR3, the DNA is TGTGCCAGCAGTTTATCGGGGGGCTACACCTTC. Its protein product is CASSLSGGYTF.

J is TRBJ1-5 and V is TRBV15; no clear D gene. The V end was cut by 0 bases, the J end by 11 bases, with 11 bases between. This CDR3 contains 13 residues. The germline V gene has CDR1 LNHNV and CDR2 YYDKDF (reference sequence). In nucleotides, the CDR3 is TGTGCCACCAGCAGAGATCTCGGGATGACCCAGCATTTT. This gives the protein CATSRDLGMTQHF.

V usage is TRBV2 and J usage is TRBJ1-6; weak D call: TRBD1 (6 bases). Deletions cut 7 bases from V and 4 bases from J, with 11 bases between. Germline V CDR1 and CDR2: SNHLY, FYNNEI. The CDR3 runs to 14 residues. The CDR3 DNA is TGTGCCAGCATAGGGGGGGGATATAATTCACCCCTCCACTTT. This gives the protein CASIGGGYNSPLHF.

J is TRBJ2-7 and V is TRBV28, with 7 bases identical to TRBD1. The V gene's germline CDR1 is MDHEN and CDR2 SYDVKM. V shed 7 bases, J shed 6 bases, and the junction held 15 bases outside the gene matches. The CDR3 length is 15 residues. CDR3 DNA: TGTGCCAGCACCCCACCGGGACAGACTATGTGCGAGCAGTACGTC. Its translation is CASTPPGQTMCEQYV.

V is TRBV5-1 and J is TRBJ2-1; 15 bases agree with TRBD2. The germline V gene encodes CDR1 SGHRS and CDR2 YFSETQ. This CDR3 spans 20 amino acids. Unmatched junction bases numbered 11, after V lost 4 bases and J lost 0 bases. CDR3 protein: CASSGPSGLAGGFSYNEQFF. CDR3 DNA sequence: TGCGCCAGCAGCGGACCATCCGGACTAGCGGGGGGGTTCTCCTACAATGAGCAGTTCTTC.

This clone was counted once. The chain employs TRBV7-8 and TRBJ2-1; TRBD2 aligns across 15 bases. This CDR3 spans 18 amino acids. Germline-derived CDR1 and CDR2 are SGHVS and FQNEAQ. The ends lost 4 bases at V and 7 bases at J; junction bases unmatched: 11. The DNA for the CDR3 is TGTGCCAGCAGCTGGGGACTAGCGGGGGGACCTCGGGTTAATGAGCAGTTCTTC. Its translation is CASSWGLAGGPRVNEQFF.

In its sample, this clone was seen once. V gene TRBV6-2 or TRBV6-3 combines with J gene TRBJ1-5, with no clear D. Germline V gene data show CDR1 as MNHEY and CDR2 as SVGEGT. V shed 5 bases and J shed 2 bases, with 16 bases lying between them. CDR3 length: 16 amino acids. This CDR3 reads CASSPPGERRNQPQHF. Written as DNA, the CDR3 is TGTGCCAGCAGTCCGCCCGGGGAGCGGCGCAATCAGCCCCAGCATTTT.

This clone was counted a few times. The DNA for the CDR3 is TGTGCCAGCAGTGATGGGGAGTATGGCTACACCTTC. Residues: CASSDGEYGYTF. The chain joins TRBV25-1 to TRBJ1-2; D remains unclear. Trimming stripped 3 bases from V and 5 bases from J, with 7 bases between. Germline V gene lookup returns CDR1 MGHDK and CDR2 SYGVNS. CDR3 length: 12 amino acids.

The V and J genes are TRBV2 and TRBJ1-2; D is unclear. The V gene lost 2 bases and the J gene lost 3 bases, with 10 bases spanning the gap. This CDR3 contains 14 residues. Germline V gene sequence: CDR1 SNHLY, CDR2 FYNNEI. CDR3 loop: CASSENSADYGYTF. CDR3 nucleotides: TGTGCCAGCAGTGAAAACTCGGCGGACTATGGCTACACCTTC.

This clone was observed a single time. V and J are TRBV3-1 (or the pseudogene TRBV3-2) and TRBJ1-2; 8 nucleotides match TRBD1. The J segment lost 4 bases and the V segment lost 2 bases, leaving 6 bases of the junction unmatched. The length of the CDR3 is 15 residues. Germline V lookup: CDR1 LGHDT, CDR2 YNNKEL (reference sequence). DNA for the CDR3: TGTGCCAGCAGCCAAAATCCAGGGGGCAGCTATGGCTACACCTTC. Translating gives CASSQNPGGSYGYTF.

V and J are TRBV6-5 and TRBJ2-7; D call uncertain. The CDR3 sequence is 12 residues long. V lost 8 bases and J 1 base, leaving 9 bases between the germline ends. CDR1 and CDR2 (germline): MNHEY, SVGAGI. CDR3 nucleotides: TGTGCCAGCCAAACTAATTCCTACGAGCAGTACGTC. This sequence encodes CASQTNSYEQYV.

The CDR3 sequence is CASSLRTAPSSYNEQFF. The CDR3 DNA reads as TGTGCCAGCAGCTTGAGGACTGCCCCGAGCTCCTACAATGAGCAGTTCTTC. The genes are TRBV7-6 and TRBJ2-1; D is possibly TRBD2 (5 bases). V lost 3 bases and J lost 0, with 15 bases in between. The CDR3 consists of 17 residues. Per germline, CDR1 SGHVS and CDR2 FNYEAQ.

This clone was counted once. J is TRBJ2-1 and V is TRBV7-2; 7 bases are a match to TRBD2. Germline V gene lookup returns CDR1 SGHTA and CDR2 FQGNSA. V was clipped by 4 bases and J by 2 bases; unmatched bases: 5. The length of the CDR3 is 15 residues. CDR3 region: CASSSAGRPYNEQFF. The CDR3 DNA is TGTGCCAGCAGCTCGGCCGGGAGGCCCTACAATGAGCAGTTCTTC.

The chain uses TRBV7-8 and TRBJ2-7, with D hard to call. Germline lookup yields CDR1 SGHVS and CDR2 FQNEAQ. V was shortened by 2 bases and J by 3 bases, with 14 bases between the two germline ends. This CDR3 spans 15 amino acids. The DNA for the CDR3 is TGTGCCAGCAGCTTATCGACCGGCTGGAGCTACGAGCAGTACGTC. Its translation is CASSLSTGWSYEQYV.

This clone was detected a few times. The chain joins TRBV5-6 to TRBJ1-2, with TRBD1 matching 9 bases. The CDR3 has 16 amino acids. Germline CDR1 SGHDT, CDR2 YYEEEE. V shed 4 bases and J 2 bases; nucleotides not matched to a gene: 9. CDR3 loop: CASSPPGTGYNYGYTF. The DNA for the CDR3 is TGTGCCAGCAGCCCACCCGGGACAGGGTACAACTATGGCTACACCTTC.